Included here is one TCR beta chain sequence, with context. Its antigen is currently unknown. The CDR3 consists of 14 residues. CDR1 is GTSNPN and CDR2 is SVGIG in the germline V gene (reference sequence). The J segment lost 0 bases and the V segment lost 3 bases, leaving 3 bases of the junction unmatched. The record originates from a study of T cells after yellow fever vaccination. Study-level points and caveats: Clones that expanded after primary vaccination mostly reappeared after the booster (roughly 96% CD4, 70% to 90% CD8).

One entry per CDR3 protein results from TCRdb running MiXCR on the 5' RACE reads. Here the sample spans roughly 110,000 distinct CDR3 sequences, 8.4% being singletons. The rearrangement uses TRBV30 and TRBJ2-7, with TRBD1 matching 9 bases. This receptor was taken from a man aged 25-45 years who received the YFV17D yellow fever vaccine. This material consisted of CD8+ T cells sorted from PBMCs, taken 45 days after the yellow fever booster vaccination. The DNA for the CDR3 is TGTGCCTGGAGCAAGACAGGGGGCTCCTACGAGCAGTACTTC. Translated: CAWSKTGGSYEQYF.